This note documents a single TCR beta chain sequence. Antigen: not known. The CDR3 has 18 residues. The V end lost 3 bases, the J end lost 0 bases, and 21 bases lay between the germline ends. CDR1 is MGHRA and CDR2 is YSYEKL in the germline V gene. This sample is drawn from a study of cytomegalovirus exposure and HLA in healthy donors. General study findings and limits: An analysis was carried out at a later point. It showed that HLA-associated TCR beta chains were more clonally expanded than equally common non-associated chains. The CMV antigen specificity of a few CMV-associated chains was confirmed through in vitro analysis. Analyses of presence/absence relied on an assumption of roughly uniform sequencing depth across donors. Rates of TCR association differed by HLA locus in a later analysis, with DRB1 highest and HLA-C lowest.

Amplification used 60 Vbeta primers and 13 Jbeta primers. Data came from immunoSEQ multiplex PCR; TCRdb stores just in-frame clones and leaves some out. The repertoire holds roughly 170,000 clones, about 80% seen once, with 4.8% in the top ten. This receptor was taken from a man between 18 and 35 years old in good health and CMV-seronegative. V is TRBV4-1 and J is TRBJ2-7; tentatively, D is TRBD1 (6 bases). The material sequenced was PBMCs. CDR3 amino acids: CASSHTDPTGSSSYEQYF. In DNA form, the CDR3 reads TGCGCCAGCAGCCACACAGATCCGACAGGATCCTCCTCCTACGAGCAGTACTTC.